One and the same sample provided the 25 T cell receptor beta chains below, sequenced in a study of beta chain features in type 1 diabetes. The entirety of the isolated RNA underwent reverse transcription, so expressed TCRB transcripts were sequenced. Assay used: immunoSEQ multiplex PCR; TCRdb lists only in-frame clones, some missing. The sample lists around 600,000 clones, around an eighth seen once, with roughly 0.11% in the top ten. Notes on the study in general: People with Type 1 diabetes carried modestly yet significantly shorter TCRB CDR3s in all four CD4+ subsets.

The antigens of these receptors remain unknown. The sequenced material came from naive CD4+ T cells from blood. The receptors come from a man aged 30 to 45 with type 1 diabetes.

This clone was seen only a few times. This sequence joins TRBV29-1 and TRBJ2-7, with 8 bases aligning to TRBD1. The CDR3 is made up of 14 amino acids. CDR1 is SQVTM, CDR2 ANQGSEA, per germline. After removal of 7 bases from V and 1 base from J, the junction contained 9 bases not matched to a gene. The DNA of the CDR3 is TGCAGCGCCGCGACAGGGGAAGATTCCTACGAGCAGTACTTC. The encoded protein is CSAATGEDSYEQYF.

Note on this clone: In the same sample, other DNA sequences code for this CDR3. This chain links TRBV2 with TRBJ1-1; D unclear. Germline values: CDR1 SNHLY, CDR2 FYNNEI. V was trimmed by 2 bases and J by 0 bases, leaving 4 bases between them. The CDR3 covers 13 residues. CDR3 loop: CASSELMNTEAFF. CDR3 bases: TGTGCCAGCAGTGAATTGATGAACACTGAAGCTTTCTTT.

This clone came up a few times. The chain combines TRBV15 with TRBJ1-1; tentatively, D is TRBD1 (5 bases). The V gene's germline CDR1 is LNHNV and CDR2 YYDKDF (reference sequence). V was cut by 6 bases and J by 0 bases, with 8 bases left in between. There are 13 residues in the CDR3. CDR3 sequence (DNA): TGTGCCACCAGGCAGGGACTGAACACTGAAGCTTTCTTT. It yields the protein CATRQGLNTEAFF.

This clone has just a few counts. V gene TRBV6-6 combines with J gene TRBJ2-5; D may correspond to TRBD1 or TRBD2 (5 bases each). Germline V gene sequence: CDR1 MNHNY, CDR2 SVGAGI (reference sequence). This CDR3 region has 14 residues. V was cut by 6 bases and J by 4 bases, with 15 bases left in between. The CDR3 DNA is TGTGCCAGCAGCGACCGGGGCGGCGGAGAGACCCAGTACTTC. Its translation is CASSDRGGGETQYF.

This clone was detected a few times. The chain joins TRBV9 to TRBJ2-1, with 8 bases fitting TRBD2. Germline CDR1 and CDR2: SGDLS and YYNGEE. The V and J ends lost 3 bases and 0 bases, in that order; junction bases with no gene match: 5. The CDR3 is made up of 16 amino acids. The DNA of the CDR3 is TGTGCCAGCAGCGAAAGCGGGGGAAGCTCCTACAATGAGCAGTTCTTC. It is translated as CASSESGGSSYNEQFF.

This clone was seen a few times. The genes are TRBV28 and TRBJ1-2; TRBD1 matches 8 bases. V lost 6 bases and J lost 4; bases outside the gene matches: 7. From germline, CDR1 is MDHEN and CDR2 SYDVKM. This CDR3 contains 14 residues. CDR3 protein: CASRWGQEVYGYTF. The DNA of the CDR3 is TGTGCCAGCAGATGGGGACAGGAGGTCTATGGCTACACCTTC.

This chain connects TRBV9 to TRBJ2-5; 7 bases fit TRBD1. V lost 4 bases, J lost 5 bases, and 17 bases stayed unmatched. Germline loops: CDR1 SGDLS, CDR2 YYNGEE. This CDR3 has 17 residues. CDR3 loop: CASSPPLGKGARETQYF. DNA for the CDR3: TGTGCCAGCAGCCCCCCCCTAGGGAAGGGGGCACGGGAGACCCAGTACTTC. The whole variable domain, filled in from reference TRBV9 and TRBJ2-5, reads DSGVTQTPKHLITATGQRVTLRCSPRSGDLSVYWYQQSLDQGLQFLIQYYNGEERAKGNILERFSAQQFPDLHSELNLSSLELGDSALYFCASSPPLGKGARETQYFGPGTRLLVL.

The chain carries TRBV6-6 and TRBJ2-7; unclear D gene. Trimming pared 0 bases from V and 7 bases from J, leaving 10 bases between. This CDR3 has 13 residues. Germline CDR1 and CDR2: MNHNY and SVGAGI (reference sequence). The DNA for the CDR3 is TGTGCCAGCAGTTACTCTGGGCTCCGGGAGCAGTACTTC. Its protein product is CASSYSGLREQYF.

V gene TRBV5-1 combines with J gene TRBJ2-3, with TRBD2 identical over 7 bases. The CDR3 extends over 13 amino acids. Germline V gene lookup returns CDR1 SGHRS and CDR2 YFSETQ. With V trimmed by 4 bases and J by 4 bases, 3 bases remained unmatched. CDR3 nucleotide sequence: TGCGCCAGCAGCATAACTAGCGCAGATACGCAGTATTTT. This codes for CASSITSADTQYF.

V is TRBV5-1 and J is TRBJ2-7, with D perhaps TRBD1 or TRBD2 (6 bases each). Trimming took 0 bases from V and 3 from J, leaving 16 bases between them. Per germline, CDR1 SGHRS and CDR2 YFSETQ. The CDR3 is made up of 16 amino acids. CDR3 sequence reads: CASSLALTGASYEQYF. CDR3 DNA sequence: TGCGCCAGCAGCTTGGCCCTAACGGGGGCAAGCTACGAGCAGTACTTC.

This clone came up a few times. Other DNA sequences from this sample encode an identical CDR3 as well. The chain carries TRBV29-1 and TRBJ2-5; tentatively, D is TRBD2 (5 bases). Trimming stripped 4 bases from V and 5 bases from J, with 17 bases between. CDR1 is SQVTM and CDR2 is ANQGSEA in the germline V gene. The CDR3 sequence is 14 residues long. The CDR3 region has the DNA TGCAGCGTTGGGCCGCGAGGGCCCGGGGAGACCCAGTACTTC. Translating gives CSVGPRGPGETQYF.

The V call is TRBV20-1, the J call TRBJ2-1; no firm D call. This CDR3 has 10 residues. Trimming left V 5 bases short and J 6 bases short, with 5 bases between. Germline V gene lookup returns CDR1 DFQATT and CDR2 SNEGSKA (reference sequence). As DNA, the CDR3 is TGCAGTGCTTTCAGCAATGAGCAGTTCTTC. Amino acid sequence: CSAFSNEQFF.

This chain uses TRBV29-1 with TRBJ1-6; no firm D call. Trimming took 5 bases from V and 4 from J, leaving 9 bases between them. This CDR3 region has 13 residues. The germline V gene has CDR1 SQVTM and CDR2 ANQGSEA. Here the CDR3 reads CSVRQEYNSPLHF. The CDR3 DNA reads TGCAGCGTTCGGCAGGAGTATAATTCACCCCTCCACTTT.

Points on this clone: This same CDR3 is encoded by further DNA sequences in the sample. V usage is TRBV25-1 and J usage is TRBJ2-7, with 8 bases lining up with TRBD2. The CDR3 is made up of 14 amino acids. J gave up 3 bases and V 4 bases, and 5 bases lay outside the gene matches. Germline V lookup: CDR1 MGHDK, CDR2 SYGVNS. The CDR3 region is CASSVAGTSYEQYF. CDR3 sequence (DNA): TGTGCCAGCAGTGTAGCCGGGACTAGCTACGAGCAGTACTTC.

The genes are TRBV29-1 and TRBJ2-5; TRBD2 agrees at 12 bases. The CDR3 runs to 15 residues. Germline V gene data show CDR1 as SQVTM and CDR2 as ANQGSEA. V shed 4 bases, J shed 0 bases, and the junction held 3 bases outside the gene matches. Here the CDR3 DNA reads TGCAGCGTTGCGGGACTAGCGGGCCACCAAGAGACCCAGTACTTC. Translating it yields CSVAGLAGHQETQYF. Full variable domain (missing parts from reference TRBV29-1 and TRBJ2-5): SAVISQKPSRDICQRGTSLTIQCQVDSQVTMMFWYRQQPGQSLTLIATANQGSEATYESGFVIDKFPISRPNLTFSTLTVSNMSPEDSSIYLCSVAGLAGHQETQYFGPGTRLLVL.

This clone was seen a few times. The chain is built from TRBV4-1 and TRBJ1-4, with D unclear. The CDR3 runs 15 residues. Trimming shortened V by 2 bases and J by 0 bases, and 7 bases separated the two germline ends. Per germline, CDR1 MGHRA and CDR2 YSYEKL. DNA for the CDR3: TGCGCCAGCAGCCAATTGTTCGCAACTAATGAAAAACTGTTTTTT. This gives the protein CASSQLFATNEKLFF.

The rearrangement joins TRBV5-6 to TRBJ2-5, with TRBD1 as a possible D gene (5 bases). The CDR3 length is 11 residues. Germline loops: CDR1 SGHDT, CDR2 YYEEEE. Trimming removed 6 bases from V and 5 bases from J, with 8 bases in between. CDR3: CASNRWETQYF. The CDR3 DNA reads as TGTGCCAGCAACAGGTGGGAGACCCAGTACTTC. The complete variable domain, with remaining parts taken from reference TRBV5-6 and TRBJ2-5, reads DAGVTQSPTHLIKTRGQQVTLRCSPKSGHDTVSWYQQALGQGPQFIFQYYEEEERQRGNFPDRFSGHQFPNYSSELNVNALLLGDSALYLCASNRWETQYFGPGTRLLVL.

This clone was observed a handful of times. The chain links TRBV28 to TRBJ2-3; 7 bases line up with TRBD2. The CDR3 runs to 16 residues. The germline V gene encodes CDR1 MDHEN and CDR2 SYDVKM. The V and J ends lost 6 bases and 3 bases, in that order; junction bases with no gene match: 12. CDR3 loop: CASSLGGTGGTDTQYF. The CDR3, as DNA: TGTGCCAGCAGCCTTGGGGGAACGGGGGGTACAGATACGCAGTATTTT.

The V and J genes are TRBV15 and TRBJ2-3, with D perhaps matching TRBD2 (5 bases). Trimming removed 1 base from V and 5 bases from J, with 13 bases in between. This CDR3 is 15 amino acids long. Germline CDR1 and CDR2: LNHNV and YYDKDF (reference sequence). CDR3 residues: CATSRGTDLGDTQYF. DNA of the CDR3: TGTGCCACCAGCAGAGGGACGGACTTGGGAGATACGCAGTATTTT.

This CDR3 is CASSPGGSGRTQYF. The CDR3 nucleotides read TGTGCCAGCAGCCCAGGGGGTAGCGGTAGAACGCAGTATTTT. J is TRBJ2-3 and V is TRBV7-3; a possible D gene is TRBD1 (7 bases). The germline V gene encodes CDR1 SGHTA and CDR2 FQGTGA. The CDR3 runs 14 residues. V lost 5 bases and J lost 9, with 18 bases in between.

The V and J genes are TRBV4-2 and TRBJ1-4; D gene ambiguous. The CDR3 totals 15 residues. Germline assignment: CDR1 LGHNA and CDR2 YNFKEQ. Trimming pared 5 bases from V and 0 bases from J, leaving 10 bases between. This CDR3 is CASSLAATTNEKLFF. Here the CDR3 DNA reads TGTGCCAGCAGCTTGGCAGCTACAACTAATGAAAAACTGTTTTTT.

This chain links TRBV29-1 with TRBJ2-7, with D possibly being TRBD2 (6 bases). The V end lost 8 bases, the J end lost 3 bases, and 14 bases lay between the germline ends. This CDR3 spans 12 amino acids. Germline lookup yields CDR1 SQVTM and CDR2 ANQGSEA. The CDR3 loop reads CSTGGGNYEQYF. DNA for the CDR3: TGCAGCACGGGTGGGGGGAACTACGAGCAGTACTTC.

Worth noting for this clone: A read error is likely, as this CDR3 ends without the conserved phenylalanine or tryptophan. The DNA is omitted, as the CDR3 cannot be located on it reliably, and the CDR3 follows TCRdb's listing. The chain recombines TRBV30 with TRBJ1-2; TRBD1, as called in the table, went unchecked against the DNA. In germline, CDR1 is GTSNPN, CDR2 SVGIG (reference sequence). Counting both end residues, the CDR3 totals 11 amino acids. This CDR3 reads CAWSVPDRLYI.

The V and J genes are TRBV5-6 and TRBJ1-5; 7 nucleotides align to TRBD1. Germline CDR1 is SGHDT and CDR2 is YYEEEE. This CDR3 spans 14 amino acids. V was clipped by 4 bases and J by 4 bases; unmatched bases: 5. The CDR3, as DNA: TGTGCCAGCAGCCTGGGACAGTTGAATCAGCCCCAGCATTTT. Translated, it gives CASSLGQLNQPQHF. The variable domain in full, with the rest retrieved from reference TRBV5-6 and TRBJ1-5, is DAGVTQSPTHLIKTRGQQVTLRCSPKSGHDTVSWYQQALGQGPQFIFQYYEEEERQRGNFPDRFSGHQFPNYSSELNVNALLLGDSALYLCASSLGQLNQPQHFGDGTRLSIL.

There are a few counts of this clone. The CDR3 bases are TGTGCCAGCAGATCAGACGGGGCCGGTCTGGATACGCAGTATTTT. Encoded protein: CASRSDGAGLDTQYF. The V and J genes are TRBV7-8 and TRBJ2-3, with D perhaps assigned TRBD1 or TRBD2 (5 bases each). V was shortened by 6 bases and J by 6 bases, with 19 bases between the two germline ends. Germline values: CDR1 SGHVS, CDR2 FQNEAQ. The CDR3 runs 15 residues.